The text below deals with one T cell receptor (beta chain). Its antigen remains unidentified. The input lacks base qualities; no much larger clone sits a single base away. This record comes from a study of blood T cells in healthy people across ages (dated by TCRdb to between 2014 and 2016). For the wider study: In model experiments, roughly one uniquely barcoded TCR beta cDNA molecule per two T cells was captured by template switching. The donors were split into four age groups: young (average 16 years), middle-aged (about 40), aged (roughly 68) and long-lived (roughly 86). Age-related changes in TCR beta repertoire diversity were measured in the study by deep sequencing normalized with unique cDNA molecular identifiers. For two donors (one aged 18 to 30 and one aged 80 or older), the study analyzed two additional independent replicas of 1 million unique cDNA reads from the same blood draw. To avoid experimental bias, donors of different ages were spread randomly across the sequencing lanes.

Donors were 35 to 40 systemically healthy Caucasian individuals from Russia aged roughly 6 to 90 years. Approximately 10 milliliters of peripheral blood were collected from each donor into EDTA-treated Vacutainer tubes. Ficoll-Paque density-gradient centrifugation was used to isolate PBMCs, with at least 7 million obtained per sample. Total RNA, at least 6 micrograms per sample, was extracted from PBMCs with Trizol reagent. For every donor, an aliquot of PBMCs went through flow cytometry to measure the percentages of naive CD45RAhigh/CD27high T cells. From the germline V gene, CDR1 is SQVTM and CDR2 is ANQGSEA. The junction carries 15 bases between V and J, which are trimmed by 6 bases and 4 bases respectively. Including cysteine and phenylalanine, the CDR3 has 13 amino acids. The retained sequence is limited to the CDR3, 39 bases, with the frame set at the first base. Points the paper makes about the study in general: There was a strong correlation between observed TCR beta diversity and the percentage of naive T cells measured by flow cytometry. As age increased, observed TCR beta diversity per million T cells dropped in a roughly linear way, and a significant reduction was already evident by age 40. Conclusive comparison of naive and antigen-experienced compartments was prevented by the profiling of bulk unsorted PBMCs. Estimates of total diversity from one million sequenced T cells were regarded as lower bounds and underestimates. Compared with the aged group, the long-lived group had more naive CD4+ T cells, fewer expanded clones and increased TCR diversity, suggesting age selection. Donor CMV infection status was unknown, potentially confounding age-related changes in expanded clonotypes.

To prepare the library, 5' RACE was applied. Instrument used: Illumina HiSeq 2500. The second PCR ran for about 6 to 11 cycles and used a J-beta primer mix along with a sample-barcoded 5' primer. Each TCR beta cDNA molecule received a unique molecular identifier from a template-switch 5' adaptor carrying 12 random nucleotides. Each sample yielded at least 2.5 million CDR3-containing paired-end reads. The Mint cDNA synthesis kit, primed by a TRBC-specific oligonucleotide, was used to synthesize first-strand cDNA from all RNA. Following uracil-DNA glycosylase treatment, all cDNA underwent a first 18-cycle PCR with the universal primers M1SS and BC2_uni_R. In the authors' own workflow: Normalization of each sample was performed by random selection of 1 million high-quality reads, each carrying a distinct molecular identifier. Reads sharing molecular identifiers were discarded rather than binned into consensus sequences. MiTCR, with a Q25 quality threshold and the strictest error-elimination algorithm, was used for CDR3 identification, clonotype clustering and error correction. Lower-bound total TCR beta diversity was estimated with a nonparametric unseen species model using Euler transformation. TCRdb applied fastp at Q25 and MiXCR to the public reads, then kept only in-frame beta chains. Each CDR3 protein appears once, grouped with its most common genes and DNA. The V and J calls follow TCRdb's processing rather than the paper's. The sample table lists 630,000 or so distinct CDR3 sequences, about 30% of them with a count of one. The ten largest clonotypes hold around a sixth of the sample.

The TCR comes from a woman over 75 in good health. Sequencing used blood. The chain joins TRBV29-1 to TRBJ1-1; possibly the D gene is TRBD1, per 5 matching bases. This receptor has the CDR3 CSVGEVRGTEAFF. DNA sequence: TGCAGCGTCGGAGAGGTTAGGGGCACTGAAGCTTTCTTT.